Below, 18 T cell receptor beta chains from the same sample are listed, as sequenced in a study of T cell responses to AZD1222 COVID-19 vaccine. Generated by immunoSEQ multiplex PCR, the TCRdb table keeps only in-frame clones and is missing some. Of some 170,000 clones listed, around 90% are singletons. Sequencing was performed on peripheral blood, taken on day 0 of AZD1222 vaccination. The receptors derive from an adult in good health.

V and J are TRBV2 and TRBJ1-1; the match to TRBD1 covers 8 bases. The CDR3 sequence is 12 residues long. Per the germline V gene, CDR1 is SNHLY and CDR2 is FYNNEI. V was clipped by 8 bases and J by 3 bases; unmatched bases: 2. In nucleotides, the CDR3 is TGTGCCAGCGGACAGGGCCACACTGAAGCTTTCTTT. Its translation is CASGQGHTEAFF.

The chain uses TRBV7-9 and TRBJ2-7; 11 nucleotides match TRBD2. J lost 3 bases, V lost 4 bases, and 5 bases had no gene match. The CDR3 covers 15 residues. The germline CDR1 and CDR2 sequences are SEHNR and FQNEAQ (reference sequence). The CDR3 is CASSSGTSGFYEQYF. The CDR3 coding sequence is TGTGCCAGCAGCTCGGGGACTAGCGGATTCTACGAGCAGTACTTC.

This rearrangement joins TRBV2 to TRBJ1-4; 8 bases are a match to TRBD1. This CDR3 comprises 13 residues. Trimming took 11 bases from V and 4 from J; bases not matched to a gene: 6. Germline lookup yields CDR1 SNHLY and CDR2 FYNNEI. The CDR3 is CAGQGGGNEKLFF. In nucleotides, the CDR3 is TGTGCCGGACAGGGAGGGGGTAATGAAAAACTGTTTTTT. The complete variable domain, with remaining parts taken from reference TRBV2 and TRBJ1-4, reads EPEVTQTPSHQVTQMGQEVILRCVPISNHLYFYWYRQILGQKVEFLVSFYNNEISEKSEIFDDQFSVERPDGSNFTLKIRSTKLEDSAMYFCAGQGGGNEKLFFGSGTQLSVL.

The chain has TRBV5-4 and TRBJ2-5; the D is unclear. V lost 5 bases to trimming and J lost 5 bases, with 13 bases between them. In germline, CDR1 is SGHNT, CDR2 YYREEE (reference sequence). This CDR3 comprises 13 residues. CDR3 coding DNA: TGTGCCAGCAGGCCGTCTTTTTCGGAGACCCAGTACTTC. Its protein is CASRPSFSETQYF.

The V call is TRBV6-2 or TRBV6-3, the J call TRBJ1-2; TRBD1 aligns across 10 bases. This CDR3 comprises 13 residues. CDR1 MNHEY and CDR2 SVGEGT come from the germline V gene. V shed 5 bases, J shed 7 bases, and the junction held 4 bases outside the gene matches. CDR3 in amino acids: CASSGTGEFGYTF. CDR3 DNA: TGTGCCAGCAGTGGGACAGGGGAATTTGGCTACACCTTC.

This clone was detected only once. This chain links TRBV10-2 with TRBJ2-5; TRBD2 might be the D (6 bases). Germline V CDR1 and CDR2: WSHSY, SAAADI. CDR3 length equals 13 residues. The V and J ends lost 0 bases and 5 bases respectively, with 7 bases between them. CDR3 sequence reads: CASSESEGETQYF. DNA for the CDR3: TGCGCCAGCAGTGAGTCGGAGGGGGAGACCCAGTACTTC.

The chain has TRBV28 and TRBJ1-2; TRBD1 is a possible D gene (5 bases). This CDR3 has 15 residues. Between the trimmed V and J ends, which lost 2 bases and 8 bases, there was a span of 18 bases. The germline V gene encodes CDR1 MDHEN and CDR2 SYDVKM. CDR3 sequence (DNA): TGTGCCAGCAGTTTAGGTGGACAAGGGGACGGAGGCTACACCTTC. This codes for CASSLGGQGDGGYTF.

This clone was picked up one time. The rearrangement links TRBV7-9 to TRBJ1-1; 7 nucleotides line up with TRBD1. The length of the CDR3 is 14 residues. The V segment lost 5 bases and the J segment 3 bases; nucleotides outside the gene matches: 6. Germline assignment: CDR1 SEHNR and CDR2 FQNEAQ (reference sequence). The CDR3 DNA reads TGTGCCAGCAGCGTCGACAGGGACTACACTGAAGCTTTCTTT. Protein: CASSVDRDYTEAFF.

The chain has TRBV9 and TRBJ2-2; 7 bases match TRBD2. The V gene's germline CDR1 is SGDLS and CDR2 YYNGEE. After removal of 5 bases from V and 4 bases from J, the junction contained 11 bases not matched to a gene. The CDR3 contains 16 residues. The CDR3 sequence is CASSRRGLDSTGELFF. CDR3 nucleotides: TGTGCCAGCAGTCGCCGAGGACTAGACTCCACCGGGGAGCTGTTTTTT.

This chain links TRBV2 with TRBJ1-5; TRBD1 matches 7 bases. The CDR3 totals 14 residues. Trimming cost V 5 bases and J 6 bases; bases outside gene matches: 7. Per the germline V gene, CDR1 is SNHLY and CDR2 is FYNNEI. As DNA, the CDR3 is TGTGCCAGCAGTCGTGACAGGGCTGGTCAGCCCCAGCATTTT. Its translation: CASSRDRAGQPQHF.

The rearrangement uses TRBV4-1 and TRBJ1-1; D is perhaps TRBD1 (6 bases). Germline V gene sequence: CDR1 MGHRA, CDR2 YSYEKL. The CDR3 covers 14 residues. The germline V and J ends were trimmed by 1 base and 4 bases, with 10 bases remaining between them. Here the CDR3 reads CASSQVRGGTEAFF. The CDR3 DNA reads as TGCGCCAGCAGCCAAGTAAGGGGGGGCACTGAAGCTTTCTTT.

CDR3 residues: CASSGRADYEQYF. The DNA for the CDR3 is TGTGCCAGCAGCGGGAGGGCCGATTACGAGCAGTACTTC. The chain has TRBV9 and TRBJ2-7; D is possibly TRBD2 (6 bases). The V end was cut by 3 bases, the J end by 4 bases, with 11 bases between. This CDR3 is built from 13 residues. CDR1 is SGDLS and CDR2 is YYNGEE in the germline V gene.

The chain has TRBV19 and TRBJ1-1; TRBD1 aligns across 8 bases. Germline CDR1 and CDR2: LNHDA and SQIVND (reference sequence). CDR3 length: 14 amino acids. V shed 7 bases, J shed 11 bases, and the junction held 15 bases outside the gene matches. In nucleotides, the CDR3 is TGTGCCAGTACTCCCGTAACCGGACAGGGCAAGGCTTTCTTT. Encoded protein: CASTPVTGQGKAFF.

J is TRBJ1-1 and V is TRBV9; TRBD1 aligns across 7 bases. The junction had 12 bases not matched to a gene; V was cut back by 4 bases and J by 6 bases. CDR3 length: 15 amino acids. Germline lookup yields CDR1 SGDLS and CDR2 YYNGEE. Here the CDR3 reads CASSSYTGAGAEAFF. In DNA form, the CDR3 reads TGTGCCAGCAGCTCATATACAGGGGCTGGCGCTGAAGCTTTCTTT.

The chain's CDR3 is CASSLGRGSVEQYF. The CDR3, as DNA: TGTGCCAGTAGTCTCGGGAGGGGCAGCGTGGAGCAGTACTTC. The genes are TRBV19 and TRBJ2-7; the match to TRBD2 covers 8 bases. This CDR3 is 14 amino acids long. V trimming: 5 bases; J trimming: 7 bases; junction bases outside the gene matches: 10. CDR1 is LNHDA and CDR2 is SQIVND in the germline V gene (reference sequence).

The rearrangement joins TRBV25-1 to TRBJ1-2; 7 nucleotides agree with TRBD1. Germline-derived CDR1 and CDR2 are MGHDK and SYGVNS. The V gene end was trimmed by 6 bases and the J gene end by 4 bases; junction bases not matched to a gene: 5. The CDR3 runs to 13 residues. DNA for the CDR3: TGTGCCAGCAGCAGGGGGGTGGCCTATGGCTACACCTTC. Translated: CASSRGVAYGYTF.

This sequence joins TRBV5-1 and TRBJ2-1; no clear D gene. The germline V gene encodes CDR1 SGHRS and CDR2 YFSETQ. The CDR3 length is 15 residues. Trimming removed 1 base from V and 2 bases from J, with 10 bases in between. CDR3 protein: CASSLTSETYNEQFF. The CDR3 DNA reads as TGCGCCAGCAGCTTGACGAGCGAAACCTACAATGAGCAGTTCTTC.

This chain joins TRBV7-9 and TRBJ1-4, with a weak D call TRBD1 (5 bases). Germline V gene lookup returns CDR1 SEHNR and CDR2 FQNEAQ (reference sequence). This CDR3 is built from 17 residues. The ends were cut back, 3 bases at V and 7 bases at J, with 21 bases in the middle. CDR3 in DNA: TGTGCCAGCAGCTTTAGAGACACCCAGGGACTTTTTGAAAAACTGTTTTTT. Its translation: CASSFRDTQGLFEKLFF.